This T cell receptor beta chain was observed in a study of beta chain features in type 1 diabetes. Points from the study as a whole: Moderate yet significant TCRB CDR3 shortening was seen in Type 1 diabetes patients in all four CD4+ subsets.

For this clone: What it binds is unknown.

The CDR3 totals 12 residues. Deletions cut 3 bases from V and 3 bases from J, with 5 bases between. Germline V gene sequence: CDR1 SGHAT, CDR2 FQNNGV. Investigators reverse transcribed all isolated RNA, so they sequenced expressed TCRB transcripts. Naive, central memory and regulatory T cell samples came to a mean of approximately 3.6 million reads. TCRdb's copy holds only in-frame clones and misses some; the assay was immunoSEQ multiplex PCR. The sample includes 550,000 to 850,000 clones, about an eighth of them seen just once. This receptor was taken from a young man with type 1 diabetes. This chain connects TRBV11-2 to TRBJ1-2; D not certain. The sample was naive CD4+ T cells from blood. The CDR3, as DNA: TGTGCCAGCAGCTTGACGGACTATGGCTACACCTTC. It translates to CASSLTDYGYTF.